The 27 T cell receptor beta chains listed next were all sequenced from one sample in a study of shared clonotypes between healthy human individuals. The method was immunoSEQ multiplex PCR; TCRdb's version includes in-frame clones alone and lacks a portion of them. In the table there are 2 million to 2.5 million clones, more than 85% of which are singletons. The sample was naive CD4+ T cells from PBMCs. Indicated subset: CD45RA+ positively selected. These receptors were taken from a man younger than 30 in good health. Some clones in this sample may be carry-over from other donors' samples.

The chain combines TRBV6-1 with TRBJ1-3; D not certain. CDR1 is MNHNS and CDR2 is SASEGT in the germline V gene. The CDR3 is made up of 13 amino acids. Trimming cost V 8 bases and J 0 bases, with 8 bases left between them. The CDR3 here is CASDYLSGNTIYF. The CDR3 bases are TGTGCCAGCGATTACCTCTCTGGAAACACCATATATTTT.

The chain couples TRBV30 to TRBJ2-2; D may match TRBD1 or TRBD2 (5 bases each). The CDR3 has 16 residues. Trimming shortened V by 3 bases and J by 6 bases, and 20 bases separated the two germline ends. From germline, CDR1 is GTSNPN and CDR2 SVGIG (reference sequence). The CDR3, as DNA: TGTGCCTGGAGGTCCCGTCTCGGTACGGGGCCCGGGGAGCTGTTTTTT. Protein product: CAWRSRLGTGPGELFF.

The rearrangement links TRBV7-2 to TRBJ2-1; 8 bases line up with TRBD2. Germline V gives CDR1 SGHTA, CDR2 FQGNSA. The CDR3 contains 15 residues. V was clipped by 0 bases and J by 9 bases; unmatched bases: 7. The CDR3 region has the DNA TGTGCCAGCAGCTTAGCGGGGGCTAGCGGGCTTGAGCAGTTCTTC. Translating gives CASSLAGASGLEQFF.

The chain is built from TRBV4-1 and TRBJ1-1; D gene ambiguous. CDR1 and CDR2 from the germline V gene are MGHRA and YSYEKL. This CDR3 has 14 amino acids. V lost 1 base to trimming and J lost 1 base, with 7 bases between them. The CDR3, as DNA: TGCGCCAGCAGCCAAGTCACAGAGAACACTGAAGCTTTCTTT. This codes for CASSQVTENTEAFF.

CDR3 DNA sequence: TGTGCCACTCTAGCGGCGCACGATACGCAGTATTTT. This sequence encodes CATLAAHDTQYF. J is TRBJ2-3 and V is TRBV28; 7 positions agree with TRBD2. Germline V gene data show CDR1 as MDHEN and CDR2 as SYDVKM. This CDR3 has 12 amino acids. J was trimmed by 6 bases and V by 10 bases; bases with no gene match: 7. Supplemented by reference TRBV28 and TRBJ2-3, the full variable domain reads DVKVTQSSRYLVKRTGEKVFLECVQDMDHENMFWYRQDPGLGLRLIYFSYDVKMKEKGDIPEGYSVSREKKERFSLILESASTNQTSMYLCATLAAHDTQYFGPGTRLTVL.

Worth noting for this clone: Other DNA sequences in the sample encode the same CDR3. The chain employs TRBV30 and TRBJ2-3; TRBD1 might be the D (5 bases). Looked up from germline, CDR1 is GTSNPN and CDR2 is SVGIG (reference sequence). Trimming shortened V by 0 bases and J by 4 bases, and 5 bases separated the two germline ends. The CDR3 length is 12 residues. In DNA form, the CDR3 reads TGTGCCTGGAGTGTACAGGCAGATACGCAGTATTTT. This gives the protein CAWSVQADTQYF.

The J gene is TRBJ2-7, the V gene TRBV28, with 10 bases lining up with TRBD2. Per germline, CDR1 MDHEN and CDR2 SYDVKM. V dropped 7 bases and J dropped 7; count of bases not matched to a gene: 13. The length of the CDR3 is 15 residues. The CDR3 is CASTRDTSGIQEQYF. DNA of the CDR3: TGTGCCAGCACCCGAGACACTAGCGGGATTCAGGAGCAGTACTTC.

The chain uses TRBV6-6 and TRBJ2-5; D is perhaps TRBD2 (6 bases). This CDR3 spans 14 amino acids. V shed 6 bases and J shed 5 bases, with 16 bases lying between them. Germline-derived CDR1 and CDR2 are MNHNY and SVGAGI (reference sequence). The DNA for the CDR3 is TGTGCCAGCAGACCCCCCGGGACTTTGGAGACCCAGTACTTC. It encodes CASRPPGTLETQYF.

CDR3 in amino acids: CASSSPMIAGATDTQYF. In DNA form, the CDR3 reads TGTGCCAGCAGCTCCCCGATGATAGCGGGAGCAACAGATACGCAGTATTTT. The V gene is TRBV5-4, the J gene TRBJ2-3; 9 bases line up with TRBD2. CDR3 length: 17 amino acids. J was trimmed by 3 bases and V by 3 bases; bases with no gene match: 11. Germline CDR1 SGHNT, CDR2 YYREEE (reference sequence).

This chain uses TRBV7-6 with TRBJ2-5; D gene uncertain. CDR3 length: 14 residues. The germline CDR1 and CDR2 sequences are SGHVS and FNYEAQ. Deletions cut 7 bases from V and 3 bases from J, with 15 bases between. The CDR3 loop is CASTKSWGKETQYF. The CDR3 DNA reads TGTGCCAGCACCAAGAGCTGGGGAAAAGAGACCCAGTACTTC.

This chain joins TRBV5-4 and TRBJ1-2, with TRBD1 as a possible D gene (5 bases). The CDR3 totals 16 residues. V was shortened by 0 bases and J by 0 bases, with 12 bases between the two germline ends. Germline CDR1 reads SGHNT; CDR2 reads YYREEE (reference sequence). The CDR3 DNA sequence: TGTGCCAGCAGCTTGGGAGGGGACCCAGCTAACTATGGCTACACCTTC. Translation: CASSLGGDPANYGYTF.

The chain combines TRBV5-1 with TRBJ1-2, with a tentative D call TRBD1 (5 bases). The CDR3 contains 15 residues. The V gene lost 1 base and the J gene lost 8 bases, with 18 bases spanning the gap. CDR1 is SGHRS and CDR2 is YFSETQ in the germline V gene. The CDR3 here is CASSLRPQGGEGYTF. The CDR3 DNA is TGCGCCAGCAGCTTGCGGCCGCAGGGAGGAGAAGGCTACACCTTC.

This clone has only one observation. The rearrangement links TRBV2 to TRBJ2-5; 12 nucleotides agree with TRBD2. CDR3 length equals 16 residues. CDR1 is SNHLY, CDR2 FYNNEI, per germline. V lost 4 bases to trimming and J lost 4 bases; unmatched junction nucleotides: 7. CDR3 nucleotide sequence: TGTGCCAGCAGTGGTTCGGTACTAGCGGGAGGAGAGACCCAGTACTTC. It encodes CASSGSVLAGGETQYF.

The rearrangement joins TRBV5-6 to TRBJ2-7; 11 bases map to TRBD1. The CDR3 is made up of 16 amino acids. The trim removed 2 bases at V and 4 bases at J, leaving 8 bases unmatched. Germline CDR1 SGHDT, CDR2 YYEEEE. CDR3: CASSFLRDRGLYEQYF. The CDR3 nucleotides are TGTGCCAGCAGCTTCTTGCGGGACAGGGGGTTGTACGAGCAGTACTTC.

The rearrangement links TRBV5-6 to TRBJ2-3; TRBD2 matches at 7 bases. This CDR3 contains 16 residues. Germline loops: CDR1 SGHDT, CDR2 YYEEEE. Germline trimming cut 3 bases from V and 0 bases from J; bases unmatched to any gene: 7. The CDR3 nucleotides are TGTGCCAGCAGCTGGGGACTACAGACTAGCACAGATACGCAGTATTTT. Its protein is CASSWGLQTSTDTQYF.

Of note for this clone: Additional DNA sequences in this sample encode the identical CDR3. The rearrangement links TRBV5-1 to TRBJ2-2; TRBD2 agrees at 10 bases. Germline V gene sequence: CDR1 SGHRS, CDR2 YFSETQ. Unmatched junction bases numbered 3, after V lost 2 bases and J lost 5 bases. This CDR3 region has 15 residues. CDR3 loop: CASSFVAGGTGELFF. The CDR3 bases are TGCGCCAGCAGCTTTGTAGCGGGGGGAACCGGGGAGCTGTTTTTT.

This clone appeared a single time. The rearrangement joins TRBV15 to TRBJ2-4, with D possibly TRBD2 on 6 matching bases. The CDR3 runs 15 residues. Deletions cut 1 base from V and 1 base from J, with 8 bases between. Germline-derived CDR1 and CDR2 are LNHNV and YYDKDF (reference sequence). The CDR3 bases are TGTGCCACCAGCAGAGTCGGGGGTGCCAAAAACATTCAGTACTTC. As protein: CATSRVGGAKNIQYF.

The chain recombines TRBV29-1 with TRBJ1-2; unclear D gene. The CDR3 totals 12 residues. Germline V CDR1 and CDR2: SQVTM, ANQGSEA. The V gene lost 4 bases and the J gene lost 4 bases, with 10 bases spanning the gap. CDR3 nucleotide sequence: TGCAGCGTTGGGTCGGGCCTCTATGGCTACACCTTC. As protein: CSVGSGLYGYTF. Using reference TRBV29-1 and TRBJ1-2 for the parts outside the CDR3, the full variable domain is SAVISQKPSRDICQRGTSLTIQCQVDSQVTMMFWYRQQPGQSLTLIATANQGSEATYESGFVIDKFPISRPNLTFSTLTVSNMSPEDSSIYLCSVGSGLYGYTFGSGTRLTVV.

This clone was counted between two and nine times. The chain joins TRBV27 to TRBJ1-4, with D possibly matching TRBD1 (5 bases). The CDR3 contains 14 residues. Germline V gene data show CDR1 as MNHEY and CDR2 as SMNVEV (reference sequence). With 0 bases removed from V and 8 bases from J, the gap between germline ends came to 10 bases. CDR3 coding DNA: TGTGCCAGCAGTTTATCGCGACAGAACGAAAAACTGTTTTTT. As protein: CASSLSRQNEKLFF. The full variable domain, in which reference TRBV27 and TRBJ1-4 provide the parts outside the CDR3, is EAQVTQNPRYLITVTGKKLTVTCSQNMNHEYMSWYRQDPGLGLRQIYYSMNVEVTDKGDVPEGYKVSRKEKRNFPLILESPSPNQTSLYFCASSLSRQNEKLFFGSGTQLSVL.

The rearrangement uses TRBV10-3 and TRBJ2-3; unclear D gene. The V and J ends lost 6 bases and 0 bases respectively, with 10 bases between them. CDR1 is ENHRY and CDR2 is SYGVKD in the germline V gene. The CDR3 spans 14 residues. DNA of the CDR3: TGTGCCATCAGGAGACAAGAAAGCACAGATACGCAGTATTTT. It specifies CAIRRQESTDTQYF.

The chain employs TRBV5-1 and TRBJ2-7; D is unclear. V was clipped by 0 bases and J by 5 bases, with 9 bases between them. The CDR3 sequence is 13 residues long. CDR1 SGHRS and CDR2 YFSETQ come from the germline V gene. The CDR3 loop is CASSLGLIDEQYF. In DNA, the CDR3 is TGCGCCAGCAGCTTGGGTCTTATCGACGAGCAGTACTTC.

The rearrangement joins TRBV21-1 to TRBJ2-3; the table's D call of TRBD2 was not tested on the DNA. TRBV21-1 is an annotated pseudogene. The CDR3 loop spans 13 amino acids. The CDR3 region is CASSTRCTDTQYF. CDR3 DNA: TGTGCCAGCAGCACCCGGTGCACAGATACGCAGTATTTT.

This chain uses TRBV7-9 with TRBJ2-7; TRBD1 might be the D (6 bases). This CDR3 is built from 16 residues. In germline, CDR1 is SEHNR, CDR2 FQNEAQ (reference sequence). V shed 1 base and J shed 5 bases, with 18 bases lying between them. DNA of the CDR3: TGTGCCAGCAGCTTAGGGCCCACAGGGTACATCCACGAGCAGTACTTC. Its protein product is CASSLGPTGYIHEQYF.

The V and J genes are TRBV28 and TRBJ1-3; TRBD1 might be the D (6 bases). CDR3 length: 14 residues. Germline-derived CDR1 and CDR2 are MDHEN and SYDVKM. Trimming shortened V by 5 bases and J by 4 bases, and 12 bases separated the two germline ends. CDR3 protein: CASSETGLGNTIYF. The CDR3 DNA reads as TGTGCCAGCAGTGAAACAGGGTTAGGAAACACCATATATTTT.

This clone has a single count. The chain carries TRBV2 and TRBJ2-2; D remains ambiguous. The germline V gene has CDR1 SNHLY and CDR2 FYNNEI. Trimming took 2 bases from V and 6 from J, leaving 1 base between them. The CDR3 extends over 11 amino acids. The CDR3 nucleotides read TGTGCCAGCAGTGAATCCGGGGAGCTGTTTTTT. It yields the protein CASSESGELFF.

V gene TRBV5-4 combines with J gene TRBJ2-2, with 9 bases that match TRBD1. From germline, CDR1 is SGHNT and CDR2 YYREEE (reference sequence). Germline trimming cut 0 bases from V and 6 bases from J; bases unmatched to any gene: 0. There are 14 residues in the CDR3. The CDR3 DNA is TGTGCCAGCAGCTTGGGGACAGGGGCCGGGGAGCTGTTTTTT. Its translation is CASSLGTGAGELFF.

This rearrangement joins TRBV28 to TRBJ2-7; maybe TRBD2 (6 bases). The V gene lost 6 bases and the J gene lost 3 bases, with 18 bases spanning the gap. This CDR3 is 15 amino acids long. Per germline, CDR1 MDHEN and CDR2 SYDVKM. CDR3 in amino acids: CASSLGGAQGYEQYF. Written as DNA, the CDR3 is TGTGCCAGCAGCCTCGGGGGAGCGCAAGGCTACGAGCAGTACTTC.